The clone carrying this T cell receptor beta chain was observed a handful of times. What it binds is unknown. The sample is drawn from a study of T cell repertoires in cytomegalovirus infection. Across the study: The authors used CMV epitopes that were HLA-C-restricted (recently identified) and HLA-B-restricted (well studied). Public TCR beta signatures were indicative of both CMV infection and a matching HLA type. Study-level findings and limits: The study identified carriers of CMV plus the relevant HLA from cumulative public TCR beta family frequency.

TCRdb fed the reads into MiXCR, producing one record per CDR3 protein. The sample lists some 900,000 distinct CDR3 sequences; 30% to 35% were seen once. The CDR3 extends over 13 amino acids. Germline values: CDR1 SNHLY, CDR2 FYNNEI. The V segment lost 8 bases and the J segment 8 bases; nucleotides outside the gene matches: 7. The sequence was obtained from a human donor in good health (CMV status not recorded). Some clones in this sample may be carry-over from other donors' samples. The starting material was cultured CD8+ T cells from PBMCs, obtained from culture after CMV antigen stimulation. V is TRBV2 and J is TRBJ2-1, with 9 bases identical to TRBD2. Here the CDR3 DNA reads TGTGCCAGCCCCAGCGGGGGGTTGGATGAGCAGTTCTTC. Its translation is CASPSGGLDEQFF.